Each of the 31 T cell receptor beta chains below was sequenced from the same sample in a study of T cell responses to AZD1222 COVID-19 vaccine (dated by TCRdb to the early 2020s). The time point label, read with the paper, signifies: about 28 days (+/-7) after the second vaccine dose. The protocol used for the library was the immunoSEQ multiplex PCR assay. In TCRdb, the immuneACCESS table is reduced to in-frame sequences with V and J assigned. These tables do not hold every clone; where another copy was compared, an unresolved V gene accounts for under half, and the others remain unexplained. This sample is represented by roughly 110,000 clones; 80% to 95% of them were singletons. The top ten clones comprise under 10% of the sample. The sequences come from peripheral blood, collected 28 days after the second AZD1222 dose. These receptor sequences come from an adult who received the AZD1222 COVID-19 vaccine.

The CDR3 here is CASSRSGVSNTGELFF. Here the CDR3 DNA reads TGTGCCAGCAGCCGGAGCGGCGTCTCGAACACCGGGGAGCTGTTTTTT. The chain carries TRBV6-2 or TRBV6-3 and TRBJ2-2; tentatively, D is TRBD2 (5 bases). V lost 6 bases and J 0 bases, leaving 14 bases between the germline ends. The CDR3 runs to 16 residues. CDR1 and CDR2 from the germline V gene are MNHEY and SVGEGT.

The J gene is TRBJ1-2, the V gene TRBV6-5, with 9 positions matching TRBD1. This CDR3 has 14 residues. Germline lookup yields CDR1 MNHEY and CDR2 SVGAGI. Trimming removed 7 bases from V and 4 bases from J; junction bases left unmatched: 7. This CDR3 is CASNPGTGPYGYTF. In DNA form, the CDR3 reads TGTGCCAGCAACCCCGGGACAGGGCCCTATGGCTACACCTTC.

Worth noting for this clone: A read error may explain this, as a much larger clone is one base away. The J gene is TRBJ1-2, the V gene TRBV4-1, with 7 bases identical to TRBD1. The CDR3 extends over 17 amino acids. Trimming cost V 7 bases and J 6 bases; bases outside gene matches: 20. In germline, CDR1 is MGHRA, CDR2 YSYEKL. CDR3 nucleotides: TGCGCCAGCACCCCAATAGGGACAGAGTTTAGTGCGGATGGCTACACCTTC. Its translation is CASTPIGTEFSADGYTF.

This clone was observed a few times. The genes are TRBV12-3 or TRBV12-4 and TRBJ1-5; D unresolved. The CDR3 consists of 12 residues. Trimming removed 3 bases at V and 6 bases at J, with 6 bases between. The CDR3 sequence: CASSFRRQPQHF. The CDR3 DNA is TGTGCCAGCAGTTTTCGGCGTCAGCCCCAGCATTTT.

This chain joins TRBV11-2 and TRBJ2-1; tentative D call: TRBD1 (6 bases). This CDR3 has 14 amino acids. Germline-derived CDR1 and CDR2 are SGHAT and FQNNGV. Trimming left V 0 bases short and J 4 bases short, with 7 bases between. The CDR3: CASSLDGQYNEQFF. The CDR3 nucleotides are TGTGCCAGCAGCTTAGACGGACAGTACAATGAGCAGTTCTTC.

The V call is TRBV4-1, the J call TRBJ1-2; no reliable D call. This CDR3 region has 16 residues. Deletions cut 1 base from V and 4 bases from J, with 16 bases between. Per germline, CDR1 MGHRA and CDR2 YSYEKL. CDR3 amino acids: CASSQAQDVTTYGYTF. The CDR3 nucleotides are TGCGCCAGCAGCCAAGCCCAGGACGTCACCACCTATGGCTACACCTTC.

The chain uses TRBV5-8 and TRBJ1-2; 8 bases match TRBD1. The CDR3 sequence is 14 residues long. V was pared by 6 bases and J by 3 bases, with 7 bases of the junction left unmatched. CDR1 and CDR2 from the germline V gene are SGHTS and YDEGEE. The DNA for the CDR3 is TGTGCCAGCAACCCACAGGGGGTGGACTATGGCTACACCTTC. It specifies CASNPQGVDYGYTF.

V and J are TRBV30 and TRBJ2-5, with 11 bases that match TRBD2. This CDR3 region has 15 residues. V trimming: 8 bases; J trimming: 1 base; junction bases outside the gene matches: 9. CDR1 and CDR2 from the germline V gene are GTSNPN and SVGIG (reference sequence). CDR3 sequence (DNA): TGTGCCCACAGCGCGACTAGCGGGGTCCAAGAGACCCAGTACTTC. Its protein product is CAHSATSGVQETQYF.

This sequence joins TRBV9 and TRBJ2-1; D may be TRBD1 or TRBD2 (6 bases each). Germline loops: CDR1 SGDLS, CDR2 YYNGEE. The CDR3 runs 15 residues. V was trimmed by 2 bases and J by 2 bases, leaving 11 bases between them. The CDR3 reads CASSVRGHTYNEQFF. The CDR3 DNA reads TGTGCCAGCAGCGTGCGGGGACACACCTACAATGAGCAGTTCTTC.

The J gene is TRBJ1-6, the V gene TRBV30; 7 bases are shared with TRBD1. This CDR3 spans 13 amino acids. Per the germline V gene, CDR1 is GTSNPN and CDR2 is SVGIG (reference sequence). V was clipped by 5 bases and J by 10 bases; unmatched bases: 8. CDR3: CAWAQQGISPLHF. The CDR3 nucleotides read TGTGCCTGGGCCCAACAGGGGATCTCACCCCTCCACTTT.

This rearrangement joins TRBV28 to TRBJ2-2, with a possible D match to TRBD1 (5 bases). From germline, CDR1 is MDHEN and CDR2 SYDVKM. V was pared by 5 bases and J by 2 bases, with 9 bases between. The CDR3 extends over 14 amino acids. The chain's CDR3 is CASSQDINTGELFF. CDR3 coding DNA: TGTGCCAGCAGTCAGGACATCAACACCGGGGAGCTGTTTTTT.

The rearrangement joins TRBV7-3 to TRBJ2-7, with 11 nucleotides matching TRBD1. CDR3 size: 15 residues. V was clipped by 2 bases and J by 3 bases; unmatched bases: 3. Germline values: CDR1 SGHTA, CDR2 FQGTGA. The chain's CDR3 is CASSLGGTGGYEQYF. The DNA for the CDR3 is TGTGCCAGCAGCTTAGGTGGGACAGGGGGCTACGAGCAGTACTTC.

The chain is built from TRBV6-5 and TRBJ2-7, with 8 bases matching TRBD1. The CDR3 is 16 residues long. Germline trimming cut 2 bases from V and 3 bases from J; bases unmatched to any gene: 9. Germline assignment: CDR1 MNHEY and CDR2 SVGAGI. Here the CDR3 reads CASSYRTGPANYEQYF. The CDR3 coding sequence is TGTGCCAGCAGTTACCGGACAGGGCCCGCCAACTACGAGCAGTACTTC.

The J gene is TRBJ2-1, the V gene TRBV11-1; 12 bases are a match to TRBD2. There are 16 residues in the CDR3. V shed 4 bases, J shed 8 bases, and the junction held 9 bases outside the gene matches. Per the germline V gene, CDR1 is SGHAT and CDR2 is FQDESV (reference sequence). The DNA for the CDR3 is TGTGCCAGCAGCTCAAAAACTAGCGGGGGGCCCCATGAGCAGTTCTTC. This encodes CASSSKTSGGPHEQFF.

J is TRBJ1-3 and V is TRBV4-2; no definite D call. From germline, CDR1 is LGHNA and CDR2 YNFKEQ. V was cut by 0 bases and J by 7 bases, with 7 bases left in between. The CDR3 spans 13 residues. This chain's CDR3 is CASSQDFSNTIYF. The CDR3 DNA reads as TGTGCCAGCAGCCAAGACTTTTCGAACACCATATATTTT.

This chain joins TRBV28 and TRBJ2-7; a possible D gene is TRBD2 (5 bases). The CDR3 is 13 residues long. The V end lost 3 bases, the J end lost 4 bases, and 10 bases lay between the germline ends. Germline CDR1 MDHEN, CDR2 SYDVKM. CDR3 nucleotides: TGTGCCAGCAGTTTCTGGTCGGGATACGAGCAGTACTTC. It encodes CASSFWSGYEQYF.

V and J are TRBV7-7 and TRBJ2-2; D is unclear. Germline V gene lookup returns CDR1 SSHAT and CDR2 FNYEAQ (reference sequence). Trimming cost V 4 bases and J 7 bases, with 10 bases left between them. The CDR3 contains 13 residues. This CDR3 is CASSSTESGELFF. CDR3 DNA sequence: TGTGCCAGCAGCTCTACAGAAAGCGGGGAGCTGTTTTTT.

The chain recombines TRBV9 with TRBJ2-7, with D perhaps TRBD1 (5 bases). The CDR3 is 12 residues long. V was clipped by 4 bases and J by 6 bases, with 11 bases between them. Per the germline V gene, CDR1 is SGDLS and CDR2 is YYNGEE. The CDR3 sequence: CASSPDTGEQYF. As DNA, the CDR3 is TGTGCCAGCAGCCCGGACACGGGCGAGCAGTACTTC.

V gene TRBV29-1 combines with J gene TRBJ2-7; 9 nucleotides align to TRBD2. The V and J ends lost 5 bases and 2 bases, in that order; junction bases with no gene match: 7. Germline V gene lookup returns CDR1 SQVTM and CDR2 ANQGSEA. The CDR3 is made up of 14 amino acids. The DNA of the CDR3 is TGCAGCGTTCTTACTAGCGGGTCAACCTACGAGCAGTACTTC. This gives the protein CSVLTSGSTYEQYF.

The gene calls are TRBV15 and TRBJ2-7, with 8 nucleotides matching TRBD1. The CDR3 sequence is 15 residues long. The J segment lost 4 bases and the V segment lost 0 bases, leaving 5 bases of the junction unmatched. Per the germline V gene, CDR1 is LNHNV and CDR2 is YYDKDF (reference sequence). The DNA of the CDR3 is TGTGCCACCAGCAGAGAAGTGGGACAGGTGTACGAGCAGTACTTC. Its protein is CATSREVGQVYEQYF.

V is TRBV11-1 and J is TRBJ1-1; D gene ambiguous. The CDR3 length is 15 residues. Germline-derived CDR1 and CDR2 are SGHAT and FQDESV (reference sequence). With 5 bases removed from V and 0 bases from J, the gap between germline ends came to 13 bases. CDR3 in DNA: TGTGCCAGCAGCCGACGGCTTTTCATGAACACTGAAGCTTTCTTT. Protein sequence: CASSRRLFMNTEAFF.

The chain links TRBV29-1 to TRBJ1-2, with a weak D call TRBD1 (6 bases). The ends were cut back, 1 base at V and 3 bases at J, with 12 bases in the middle. This CDR3 comprises 14 residues. The germline gives CDR1 SQVTM, CDR2 ANQGSEA. The CDR3 nucleotides read TGCAGCGTTGAAGGGGGGGGCCCCCACTATGGCTACACCTTC. This translates into CSVEGGGPHYGYTF.

The V call is TRBV6-1, the J call TRBJ1-1; D is undetermined. The length of the CDR3 is 15 residues. V was pared by 0 bases and J by 4 bases, with 12 bases between. Germline V gene sequence: CDR1 MNHNS, CDR2 SASEGT. The CDR3 DNA sequence: TGTGCCAGCAGTGAAGCCGGGCTCAAGGGCACTGAAGCTTTCTTT. Translated, it gives CASSEAGLKGTEAFF.

This rearrangement joins TRBV28 to TRBJ2-1, with a possible D match to TRBD1 (6 bases). Trimming took off 8 bases at V and 0 bases at J, with 17 bases between the two ends. This CDR3 spans 16 amino acids. The germline gives CDR1 MDHEN, CDR2 SYDVKM. CDR3 coding DNA: TGTGCCAGCTACGGACAGACTATCAGCTCCTACAATGAGCAGTTCTTC. Amino acid sequence: CASYGQTISSYNEQFF.

The V call is TRBV20-1, the J call TRBJ1-3, with D possibly matching TRBD1 (6 bases). CDR3 size: 18 residues. The germline V gene encodes CDR1 DFQATT and CDR2 SNEGSKA (reference sequence). V was pared by 3 bases and J by 2 bases, with 23 bases between. CDR3 residues: CSASQQGGAWGTGNTIYF. The CDR3 DNA reads as TGCAGTGCTAGTCAGCAAGGGGGTGCGTGGGGGACTGGAAACACCATATATTTT.

The chain is built from TRBV6-1 and TRBJ1-5; D is uncertain. CDR3 length equals 14 residues. Germline CDR1 reads MNHNS; CDR2 reads SASEGT. Deletions cut 2 bases from V and 6 bases from J, with 11 bases between. This CDR3 reads CASSELNVGQPQHF. The CDR3 DNA is TGTGCCAGCAGTGAATTAAATGTAGGTCAGCCCCAGCATTTT.

The chain recombines TRBV4-1 with TRBJ1-5, with D unclear. This CDR3 is built from 16 residues. Germline values: CDR1 MGHRA, CDR2 YSYEKL. V was trimmed by 0 bases and J by 3 bases, leaving 12 bases between them. Here the CDR3 reads CASSQDSETDNQPQHF. The DNA for the CDR3 is TGCGCCAGCAGCCAAGATTCGGAAACAGACAATCAGCCCCAGCATTTT.

V and J are TRBV27 and TRBJ1-5; tentative D call: TRBD1 (6 bases). Trimming cost V 5 bases and J 6 bases, with 17 bases left between them. CDR1 and CDR2 from the germline V gene are MNHEY and SMNVEV (reference sequence). CDR3 length: 15 residues. The CDR3, as DNA: TGTGCCAGCAGTCCCCTGGGGGGAGGGGGTCAGCCCCAGCATTTT. Translated, it gives CASSPLGGGGQPQHF.

The chain links TRBV3-1 (or the pseudogene TRBV3-2) to TRBJ2-5, with D tentatively TRBD2 (6 bases). Germline CDR1 is LGHDT and CDR2 is YNNKEL (reference sequence). The CDR3 loop spans 13 amino acids. The germline V and J ends were trimmed by 4 bases and 9 bases, with 15 bases remaining between them. The CDR3 protein is CASSPGLSIAQYF. In nucleotides, the CDR3 is TGTGCCAGCAGCCCGGGACTTTCGATAGCCCAGTACTTC.

The chain uses TRBV11-2 and TRBJ2-2; 7 nucleotides match TRBD2. The V gene end was trimmed by 5 bases and the J gene end by 3 bases; junction bases not matched to a gene: 6. This CDR3 has 15 residues. Germline CDR1 is SGHAT and CDR2 is FQNNGV. The CDR3 DNA sequence: TGTGCCAGCAGCCAAAGCGGGACTTACACCGGGGAGCTGTTTTTT. Protein: CASSQSGTYTGELFF. The full variable domain, completed using reference TRBV11-2 and TRBJ2-2, is EAGVAQSPRYKIIEKRQSVAFWCNPISGHATLYWYQQILGQGPKLLIQFQNNGVVDDSQLPKDRFSAERLKGVDSTLKIQPAKLEDSAVYLCASSQSGTYTGELFFGEGSRLTVL.

The chain carries TRBV2 and TRBJ2-1; D is uncertain. The CDR3 spans 15 residues. Germline-derived CDR1 and CDR2 are SNHLY and FYNNEI. Trimming removed 3 bases at V and 4 bases at J, with 13 bases between. This CDR3 reads CASSEGKASYNEQFF. DNA of the CDR3: TGTGCCAGCAGTGAGGGTAAGGCCTCTTACAATGAGCAGTTCTTC.